Each of the 14 T cell receptor beta chains below was sequenced from the same sample in a study of CD8+CD57+ T cells in acquired aplastic anemia. The use of genomic DNA as template underpinned the TCR beta VDJ and CDR3 profiling. MiXCR, run by TCRdb on the reads, gives a single entry per CDR3 protein. The data show tens of thousands of distinct CDR3 sequences, approximately 72% seen once. The sequenced sample consisted of sorted CD4+, CD8+, or CD8+CD57+ T cells (not recorded which) from PBMCs. The receptors originated from a human donor in good health, serving as a control.

The rearrangement uses TRBV2 and TRBJ2-1; D is undetermined. Trimming took off 8 bases at V and 8 bases at J, with 16 bases between the two ends. The CDR3 has 13 amino acids. The V gene's germline CDR1 is SNHLY and CDR2 FYNNEI. The CDR3 reads CASGFPLVDEQFF. CDR3 DNA sequence: TGTGCCAGCGGGTTCCCTTTAGTCGATGAGCAGTTCTTC.

This sequence joins TRBV5-4 and TRBJ1-3; no reliable D call. V was pared by 4 bases and J by 0 bases, with 14 bases between. The CDR3 has 16 residues. Germline CDR1 is SGHNT and CDR2 is YYREEE (reference sequence). CDR3 in amino acids: CASSTSQSSSGNTIYF. Here the CDR3 DNA reads TGTGCCAGCAGCACGTCCCAGAGTAGCTCTGGAAACACCATATATTTT. The variable domain in full, completed from reference TRBV5-4 and TRBJ1-3, reads ETGVTQSPTHLIKTRGQQVTLRCSSQSGHNTVSWYQQALGQGPQFIFQYYREEENGRGNFPPRFSGLQFPNYSSELNVNALELDDSALYLCASSTSQSSSGNTIYFGEGSWLTVV.

This CDR3 is CSVEAPHSYEQYF. DNA for the CDR3: TGCAGCGTTGAAGCACCGCACTCCTACGAGCAGTACTTC. The chain is built from TRBV29-1 and TRBJ2-7; D ambiguous. CDR1 is SQVTM and CDR2 is ANQGSEA in the germline V gene. Trimming shortened V by 1 base and J by 0 bases, and 7 bases separated the two germline ends. This CDR3 spans 13 amino acids.

J is TRBJ1-2 and V is TRBV9; D call uncertain. Trimming stripped 0 bases from V and 0 bases from J, with 3 bases between. This CDR3 region has 13 residues. In germline, CDR1 is SGDLS, CDR2 YYNGEE. CDR3 sequence: CASSVDSNYGYTF. The CDR3 DNA sequence: TGTGCCAGCAGCGTAGACTCTAACTATGGCTACACCTTC.

The gene calls are TRBV24-1 and TRBJ2-1, with 10 positions matching TRBD1. The CDR3 has 14 amino acids. J lost 9 bases, V lost 3 bases, and 4 bases had no gene match. Germline CDR1 is KGHDR and CDR2 is SFDVKD. CDR3 sequence reads: CATSDPGQGSEQFF. The DNA of the CDR3 is TGTGCCACCAGTGATCCGGGACAGGGGTCTGAGCAGTTCTTC.

The V and J genes are TRBV29-1 and TRBJ1-2, with 8 bases aligning to TRBD1. V was pared by 6 bases and J by 8 bases, with 5 bases of the junction left unmatched. Germline CDR1 reads SQVTM; CDR2 reads ANQGSEA. This CDR3 has 11 residues. CDR3 nucleotides: TGCAGCGTAGACAGGGGATCGGGCTACACCTTC. Encoded protein: CSVDRGSGYTF.

The chain links TRBV6-5 to TRBJ1-2; tentatively, D is TRBD1 (5 bases). V dropped 5 bases and J dropped 4 bases, with 17 bases sitting between them. Germline V gene sequence: CDR1 MNHEY, CDR2 SVGAGI. This CDR3 spans 15 amino acids. The CDR3 here is CASSHAQPGGYGYTF. DNA of the CDR3: TGTGCCAGCAGTCACGCACAGCCGGGGGGCTATGGCTACACCTTC.

The CDR3 region has the DNA TGTGCCAGCAGTTTAGGCCCTAGTCTCTACGAGCAGTACTTC. It is translated as CASSLGPSLYEQYF. The chain employs TRBV12-3 or TRBV12-4 and TRBJ2-7; D is undetermined. The CDR3 extends over 14 amino acids. The ends were cut back, 1 base at V and 3 bases at J, with 10 bases in the middle.

The V call is TRBV9, the J call TRBJ1-4; no firm D call. V was trimmed by 5 bases and J by 8 bases, leaving 7 bases between them. The V gene's germline CDR1 is SGDLS and CDR2 YYNGEE. This CDR3 region has 11 residues. CDR3 sequence (DNA): TGTGCCAGCAGTCGGGCGGAAAAACTGTTTTTT. This sequence encodes CASSRAEKLFF.

The chain has TRBV7-9 and TRBJ1-1; no definite D call. The CDR3 is 12 residues long. Trimming took 3 bases from V and 5 from J, leaving 7 bases between them. The germline CDR1 and CDR2 sequences are SEHNR and FQNEAQ (reference sequence). The CDR3 is CASSLTLTEAFF. The DNA of the CDR3 is TGTGCCAGCAGCTTGACGCTTACTGAAGCTTTCTTT.

The chain couples TRBV15 to TRBJ1-1; D uncertain. CDR3 length equals 13 residues. The germline V gene encodes CDR1 LNHNV and CDR2 YYDKDF (reference sequence). Trimming shortened V by 0 bases and J by 0 bases, and 2 bases separated the two germline ends. The chain's CDR3 is CATSRDMNTEAFF. The CDR3 nucleotides are TGTGCCACCAGCAGAGATATGAACACTGAAGCTTTCTTT.

The chain carries TRBV2 and TRBJ2-7; 8 positions agree with TRBD1. Germline trimming cut 8 bases from V and 3 bases from J; bases unmatched to any gene: 12. The CDR3 length is 15 residues. The germline CDR1 and CDR2 sequences are SNHLY and FYNNEI. For the CDR3, the DNA is TGTGCCAGCCACGGACAGGGCGCTCATTTCTACGAGCAGTACTTC. This sequence encodes CASHGQGAHFYEQYF.

The chain is built from TRBV20-1 and TRBJ2-1, with 7 bases that match TRBD2. The germline gives CDR1 DFQATT, CDR2 SNEGSKA (reference sequence). The V gene end was trimmed by 5 bases and the J gene end by 3 bases; junction bases not matched to a gene: 7. This CDR3 has 14 amino acids. The DNA of the CDR3 is TGCAGTGCTTCCGTCCGGACTAGCTACAATGAGCAGTTCTTC. Encoded protein: CSASVRTSYNEQFF.

The chain is built from TRBV20-1 and TRBJ2-5, with no clear D. Germline assignment: CDR1 DFQATT and CDR2 SNEGSKA (reference sequence). Trimming cost V 2 bases and J 1 base, with 8 bases left between them. This CDR3 contains 13 residues. CDR3: CSARWAGQETQYF. CDR3 nucleotide sequence: TGCAGTGCTAGATGGGCAGGCCAAGAGACCCAGTACTTC.